Given below is one T cell receptor (beta chain) in context. The sample originates from a study of blood T cell repertoires in COVID-19. Germline values: CDR1 MNHEY, CDR2 SMNVEV (reference sequence). The length of the CDR3 is 15 residues. V dropped 2 bases and J dropped 8 bases, with 15 bases sitting between them. The repertoire was sequenced with immunoSEQ multiplex PCR; TCRdb's copy has only in-frame clones and lacks some. The sample holds under 200,000 clones, about 82% seen once. The sample taken for sequencing was PBMCs or T cells enriched from blood (not recorded which). The V and J genes are TRBV27 and TRBJ1-4; weak D call: TRBD1 (5 bases). This sequence originates from a man between 35 and 55 years old with acute COVID-19. The CDR3 bases are TGTGCCAGCAGTTTAGGGGGGAGGGTGAGGGAAAAACTGTTTTTT. This codes for CASSLGGRVREKLFF. Variable domain in full (rest from reference TRBV27 and TRBJ1-4): EAQVTQNPRYLITVTGKKLTVTCSQNMNHEYMSWYRQDPGLGLRQIYYSMNVEVTDKGDVPEGYKVSRKEKRNFPLILESPSPNQTSLYFCASSLGGRVREKLFFGSGTQLSVL.